The 21 T cell receptor beta chains below come from one sample, sequenced in a study of CD8+ T cells in alopecia areata. The treatment denotes: oral pan-JAK inhibitor, 5-10 mg twice daily. RNA extraction was followed by reverse transcription into cDNA, which acted as the sequencing template. The table came from immunoSEQ multiplex PCR; TCRdb's copy has only in-frame clones and leaves some out. The sample lists fewer than 150,000 clones, 75% to 85% occurring once. The specimen was CD8+ T cells sorted from blood, collected at week 4, from a patient treated with tofacitinib. These receptors all come from a human donor with alopecia areata.

V and J are TRBV5-1 and TRBJ2-1, with TRBD2 matching 15 bases. This CDR3 comprises 15 residues. Germline values: CDR1 SGHRS, CDR2 YFSETQ. V lost 4 bases and J lost 9; bases outside the gene matches: 5. CDR3 nucleotide sequence: TGCGCCAGCAGCCCCGGACTAGCGGGGGGGCTTGAGCAGTTCTTC. Amino acids: CASSPGLAGGLEQFF.

The chain has TRBV4-3 and TRBJ2-5; 11 bases align to TRBD2. With 1 base clipped from V and 4 bases from J, the junction kept 2 bases outside the gene matches. This CDR3 has 15 amino acids. Germline V gene data show CDR1 as LGHNA and CDR2 as YSLEER. CDR3 residues: CASSQAGTSGETQYF. Here the CDR3 DNA reads TGCGCCAGCAGCCAAGCAGGGACTAGCGGAGAGACCCAGTACTTC.

This chain connects TRBV29-1 to TRBJ2-7; D is uncertain. The CDR3 extends over 14 amino acids. Germline V CDR1 and CDR2: SQVTM, ANQGSEA. V was shortened by 2 bases and J by 3 bases, with 14 bases between the two germline ends. The CDR3 DNA is TGCAGCGTTGAAATCCCCGGTCCGCTCTACGAGCAGTACTTC. Encoded protein: CSVEIPGPLYEQYF.

The CDR3 DNA follows: TGTGCCAGCAGCTTGGGACTAGCGGGGAACACCGGGGAGCTGTTTTTT. This translates into CASSLGLAGNTGELFF. The V gene is TRBV5-4, the J gene TRBJ2-2; 10 nucleotides align to TRBD2. V was clipped by 0 bases and J by 1 base; unmatched bases: 0. The CDR3 runs to 16 residues. Germline loops: CDR1 SGHNT, CDR2 YYREEE (reference sequence).

The chain couples TRBV18 to TRBJ1-3, with D tentatively TRBD1 (5 bases). The germline gives CDR1 KGHSH, CDR2 LQKENI. V lost 2 bases and J lost 2, with 10 bases in between. The CDR3 covers 15 residues. The CDR3 sequence is CASSPGAGTGNTIYF. DNA for the CDR3: TGTGCCAGCTCACCAGGGGCAGGCACTGGAAACACCATATATTTT.

The V call is TRBV27, the J call TRBJ1-4; D is unresolved. This CDR3 spans 13 amino acids. In germline, CDR1 is MNHEY, CDR2 SMNVEV (reference sequence). V shed 3 bases and J shed 1 base, with 3 bases lying between them. CDR3 sequence reads: CASSLGTNEKLFF. The DNA of the CDR3 is TGTGCCAGCAGTTTGGGAACTAATGAAAAACTGTTTTTT.

This clone was observed a single time. The V gene is TRBV27, the J gene TRBJ2-7; a possible D gene is TRBD2 (7 bases). Trimming took 3 bases from V and 2 from J, leaving 11 bases between them. Germline CDR1 reads MNHEY; CDR2 reads SMNVEV (reference sequence). There are 14 residues in the CDR3. The CDR3 DNA follows: TGTGCCAGCAGTTTGAGGGGGGGCCCCTACGAGCAGTACTTC. Amino acid sequence: CASSLRGGPYEQYF.

This chain uses TRBV29-1 with TRBJ2-1; maybe TRBD2 (5 bases). This CDR3 region has 10 residues. In germline, CDR1 is SQVTM, CDR2 ANQGSEA. V lost 5 bases, J lost 7 bases, and 6 bases lay in between. CDR3 DNA sequence: TGCAGCGTTAGCGGTAATGAGCAGTTCTTC. This gives the protein CSVSGNEQFF.

This chain joins TRBV5-1 and TRBJ2-1; 9 bases fit TRBD2. Looked up from germline, CDR1 is SGHRS and CDR2 is YFSETQ. Trimming removed 4 bases from V and 10 bases from J; junction bases left unmatched: 9. The CDR3 is made up of 14 amino acids. DNA of the CDR3: TGCGCCAGCAGCGCACCAGGGACTAGCCGCGAGCAGTTCTTC. Its translation is CASSAPGTSREQFF.

J is TRBJ2-3 and V is TRBV27; TRBD2 matches at 10 bases. Germline-derived CDR1 and CDR2 are MNHEY and SMNVEV (reference sequence). This CDR3 is 16 amino acids long. The J segment lost 0 bases and the V segment lost 5 bases, leaving 5 bases of the junction unmatched. The CDR3 DNA reads TGTGCCAGCAGTCCTAGCGGGGGAGAAAGCACAGATACGCAGTATTTT. This gives the protein CASSPSGGESTDTQYF.

The CDR3 protein is CAISDQTTSTDTQYF. The CDR3 DNA reads as TGTGCCATCAGTGACCAGACAACTAGCACAGATACGCAGTATTTT. The chain is built from TRBV10-3 and TRBJ2-3; D remains unclear. The CDR3 has 15 residues. Germline V gives CDR1 ENHRY, CDR2 SYGVKD. V gave up 3 bases and J gave up 0 bases, with 10 bases separating them.

This chain joins TRBV7-6 and TRBJ1-2; no firm D call. V gave up 5 bases and J gave up 6 bases, with 16 bases separating them. This CDR3 is 14 amino acids long. Looked up from germline, CDR1 is SGHVS and CDR2 is FNYEAQ. Here the CDR3 DNA reads TGTGCCAGCAGCCCGCAAATGGGGTATGATGGCTACACCTTC. Translated, it gives CASSPQMGYDGYTF.

This clone was observed once. V usage is TRBV4-2 and J usage is TRBJ2-3, with 9 bases lining up with TRBD2. The CDR3 runs 16 residues. The ends lost 0 bases at V and 2 bases at J; junction bases unmatched: 3. Germline V gene sequence: CDR1 LGHNA, CDR2 YNFKEQ. The CDR3 here is CASSQEAGGNTDTQYF. The CDR3, as DNA: TGTGCCAGCAGCCAAGAGGCGGGGGGGAACACAGATACGCAGTATTTT.

The rearrangement links TRBV29-1 to TRBJ1-1; D is unresolved. Trimming took off 4 bases at V and 0 bases at J, with 9 bases between the two ends. Germline V lookup: CDR1 SQVTM, CDR2 ANQGSEA. The CDR3 has 13 amino acids. CDR3 amino acids: CSVGSGLNTEAFF. The CDR3 coding sequence is TGCAGCGTTGGGTCGGGATTGAACACTGAAGCTTTCTTT.

The J gene is TRBJ2-3, the V gene TRBV7-9; the D is unclear. The V gene lost 7 bases and the J gene lost 6 bases, with 14 bases spanning the gap. The germline V gene encodes CDR1 SEHNR and CDR2 FQNEAQ (reference sequence). This CDR3 has 13 residues. CDR3 protein: CASILLGLDTQYF. DNA for the CDR3: TGTGCCAGCATCCTCCTAGGTTTGGATACGCAGTATTTT.

Notes on this clone: The sample carries other DNA sequences with the same CDR3. The genes are TRBV30 and TRBJ1-5; D is ambiguous. This CDR3 spans 13 amino acids. V lost 0 bases and J 5 bases, leaving 8 bases between the germline ends. Per germline, CDR1 GTSNPN and CDR2 SVGIG (reference sequence). The CDR3 sequence is CAWSVGRYQPQHF. The DNA for the CDR3 is TGTGCCTGGAGTGTTGGCAGATATCAGCCCCAGCATTTT.

This clone showed up just a few times. This chain joins TRBV11-2 and TRBJ1-1; D may be TRBD1 (6 bases). Germline V CDR1 and CDR2: SGHAT, FQNNGV. V shed 7 bases and J shed 8 bases, with 20 bases lying between them. The CDR3 runs to 14 residues. This CDR3 reads CASNSPGQIYEAFF. CDR3 sequence (DNA): TGTGCCAGCAATTCTCCGGGACAAATTTACGAAGCTTTCTTT.

This chain links TRBV27 with TRBJ2-3; possibly TRBD1 for D (6 bases). V gave up 5 bases and J gave up 2 bases, with 14 bases separating them. CDR1 is MNHEY and CDR2 is SMNVEV in the germline V gene (reference sequence). This CDR3 comprises 15 residues. CDR3 sequence: CASSPLVGHTDTQYF. CDR3 nucleotides: TGTGCCAGCAGTCCCCTAGTGGGACACACAGATACGCAGTATTTT.

This chain uses TRBV4-1 with TRBJ2-2; 7 bases map to TRBD2. CDR3 length: 17 amino acids. V lost 4 bases and J lost 0; bases outside the gene matches: 8. Germline V gene data show CDR1 as MGHRA and CDR2 as YSYEKL. CDR3 DNA sequence: TGCGCCAGCAGCCCAAGCCTCGGGGGGACGAACACCGGGGAGCTGTTTTTT. Protein product: CASSPSLGGTNTGELFF.

This sequence joins TRBV5-6 and TRBJ2-1; no definite D call. The V gene's germline CDR1 is SGHDT and CDR2 YYEEEE. V was pared by 4 bases and J by 15 bases, with 11 bases between. The CDR3 has 10 amino acids. The CDR3 spells CASSRSWMFF. As DNA, the CDR3 is TGTGCCAGCAGCAGGTCTTGGATGTTCTTC.

This clone was counted only a few times. V and J are TRBV10-3 and TRBJ2-1; tentatively, D is TRBD1 (6 bases). CDR1 is ENHRY, CDR2 SYGVKD, per germline. CDR3 size: 12 residues. V dropped 11 bases and J dropped 6 bases, with 14 bases sitting between them. The CDR3 loop reads CAGGALLNEQFF. CDR3 coding DNA: TGTGCCGGGGGCGCTTTACTCAATGAGCAGTTCTTC.